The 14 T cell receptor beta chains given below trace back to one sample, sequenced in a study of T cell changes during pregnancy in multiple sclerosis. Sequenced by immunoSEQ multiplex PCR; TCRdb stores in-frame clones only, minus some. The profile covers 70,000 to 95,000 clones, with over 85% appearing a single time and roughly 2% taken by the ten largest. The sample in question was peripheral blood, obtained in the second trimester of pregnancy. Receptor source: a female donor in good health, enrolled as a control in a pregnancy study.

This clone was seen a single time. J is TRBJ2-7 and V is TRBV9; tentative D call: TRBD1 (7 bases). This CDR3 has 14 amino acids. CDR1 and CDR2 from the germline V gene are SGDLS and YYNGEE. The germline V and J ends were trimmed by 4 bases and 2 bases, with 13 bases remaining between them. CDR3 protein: CASSPGGNPYEQYF. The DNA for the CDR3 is TGTGCCAGCAGCCCAGGGGGGAACCCCTACGAGCAGTACTTC. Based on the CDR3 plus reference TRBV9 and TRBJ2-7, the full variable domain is DSGVTQTPKHLITATGQRVTLRCSPRSGDLSVYWYQQSLDQGLQFLIQYYNGEERAKGNILERFSAQQFPDLHSELNLSSLELGDSALYFCASSPGGNPYEQYFGPGTRLTVT.

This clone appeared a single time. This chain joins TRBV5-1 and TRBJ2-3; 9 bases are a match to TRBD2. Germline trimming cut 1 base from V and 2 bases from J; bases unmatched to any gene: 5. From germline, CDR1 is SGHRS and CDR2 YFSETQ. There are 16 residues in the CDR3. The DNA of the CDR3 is TGCGCCAGCAGCTTGCCGGTAGCGGGGGCCACAGATACGCAGTATTTT. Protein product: CASSLPVAGATDTQYF. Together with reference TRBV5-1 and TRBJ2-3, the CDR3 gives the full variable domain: KAGVTQTPRYLIKTRGQQVTLSCSPISGHRSVSWYQQTPGQGLQFLFEYFSETQRNKGNFPGRFSGRQFSNSRSEMNVSTLELGDSALYLCASSLPVAGATDTQYFGPGTRLTVL.

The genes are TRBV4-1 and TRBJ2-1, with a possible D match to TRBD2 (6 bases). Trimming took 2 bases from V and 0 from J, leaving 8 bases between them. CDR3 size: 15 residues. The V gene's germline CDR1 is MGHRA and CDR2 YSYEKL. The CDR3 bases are TGCGCCAGCAGCCAAATCGGGAGCTCCTACAATGAGCAGTTCTTC. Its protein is CASSQIGSSYNEQFF.

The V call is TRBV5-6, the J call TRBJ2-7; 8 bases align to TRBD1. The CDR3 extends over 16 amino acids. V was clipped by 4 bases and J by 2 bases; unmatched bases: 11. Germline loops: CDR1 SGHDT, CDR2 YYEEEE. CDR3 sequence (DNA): TGTGCCAGCAGCCCGGGCAGGGGGCGGAGGCCCTACGAGCAGTACTTC. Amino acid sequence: CASSPGRGRRPYEQYF.

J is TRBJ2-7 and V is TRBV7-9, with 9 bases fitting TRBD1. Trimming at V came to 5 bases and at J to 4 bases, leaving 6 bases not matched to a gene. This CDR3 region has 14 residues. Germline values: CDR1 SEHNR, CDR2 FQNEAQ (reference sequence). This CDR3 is CASSQQGALYEQYF. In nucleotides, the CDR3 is TGTGCCAGCAGCCAACAGGGGGCTCTTTACGAGCAGTACTTC.

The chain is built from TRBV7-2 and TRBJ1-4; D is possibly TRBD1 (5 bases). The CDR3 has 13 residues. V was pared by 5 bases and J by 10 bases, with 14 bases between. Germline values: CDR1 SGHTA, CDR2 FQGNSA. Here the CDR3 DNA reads TGTGCCAGCAGCACCGGAGGGGTTGGAAAACTGTTTTTT. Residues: CASSTGGVGKLFF.

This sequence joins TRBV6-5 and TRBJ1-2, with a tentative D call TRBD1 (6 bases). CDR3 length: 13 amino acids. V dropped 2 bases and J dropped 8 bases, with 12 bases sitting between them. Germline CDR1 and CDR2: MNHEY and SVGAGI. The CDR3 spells CASSYLTGLGYTF. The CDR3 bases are TGTGCCAGCAGTTACCTAACAGGGTTGGGCTACACCTTC.

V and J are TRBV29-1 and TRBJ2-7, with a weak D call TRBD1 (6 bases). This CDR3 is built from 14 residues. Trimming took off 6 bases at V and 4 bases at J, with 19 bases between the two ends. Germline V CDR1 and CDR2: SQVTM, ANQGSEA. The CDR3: CSVKTGQDKYEQYF. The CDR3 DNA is TGCAGCGTAAAAACGGGACAAGACAAATACGAGCAGTACTTC.

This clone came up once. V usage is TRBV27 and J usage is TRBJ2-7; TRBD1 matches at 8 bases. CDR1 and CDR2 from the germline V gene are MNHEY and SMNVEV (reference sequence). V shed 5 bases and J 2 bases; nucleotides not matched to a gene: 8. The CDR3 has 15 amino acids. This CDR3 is CASSTTGTGPYEQYF. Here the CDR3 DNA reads TGTGCCAGCAGTACCACCGGGACAGGCCCCTACGAGCAGTACTTC.

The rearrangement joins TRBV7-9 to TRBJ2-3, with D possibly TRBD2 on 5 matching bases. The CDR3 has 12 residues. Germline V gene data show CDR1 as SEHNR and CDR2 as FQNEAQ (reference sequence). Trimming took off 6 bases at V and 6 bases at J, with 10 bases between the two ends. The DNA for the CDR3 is TGTGCCAGCAGTCACGGGGAGGATACGCAGTATTTT. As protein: CASSHGEDTQYF.

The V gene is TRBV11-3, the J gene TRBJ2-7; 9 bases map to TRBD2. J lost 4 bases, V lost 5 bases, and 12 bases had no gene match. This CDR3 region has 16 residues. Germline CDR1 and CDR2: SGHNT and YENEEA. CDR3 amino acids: CASSLEAGGLGYEQYF. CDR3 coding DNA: TGTGCCAGCAGCCTTGAAGCGGGGGGACTAGGTTACGAGCAGTACTTC.

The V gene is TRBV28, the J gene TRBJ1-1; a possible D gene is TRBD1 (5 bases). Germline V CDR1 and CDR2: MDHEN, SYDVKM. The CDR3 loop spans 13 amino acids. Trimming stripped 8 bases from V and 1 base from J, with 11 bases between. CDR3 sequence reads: CASDSPKNTEAFF. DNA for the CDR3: TGTGCCAGCGACAGCCCTAAGAACACTGAAGCTTTCTTT. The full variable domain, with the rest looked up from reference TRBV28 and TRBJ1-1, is DVKVTQSSRYLVKRTGEKVFLECVQDMDHENMFWYRQDPGLGLRLIYFSYDVKMKEKGDIPEGYSVSREKKERFSLILESASTNQTSMYLCASDSPKNTEAFFGQGTRLTVV.

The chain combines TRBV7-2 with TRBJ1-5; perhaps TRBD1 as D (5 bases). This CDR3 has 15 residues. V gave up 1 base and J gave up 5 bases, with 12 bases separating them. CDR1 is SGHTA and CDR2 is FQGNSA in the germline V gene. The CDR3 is CASSLGRVGYQPQHF. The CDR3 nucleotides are TGTGCCAGCAGCTTAGGCAGGGTGGGATATCAGCCCCAGCATTTT.

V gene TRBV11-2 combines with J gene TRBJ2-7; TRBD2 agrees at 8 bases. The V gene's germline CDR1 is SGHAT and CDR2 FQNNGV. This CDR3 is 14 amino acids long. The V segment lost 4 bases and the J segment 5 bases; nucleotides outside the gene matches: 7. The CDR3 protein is CASSSSGGEDEQYF. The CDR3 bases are TGTGCCAGCAGCTCGTCCGGGGGGGAGGACGAGCAGTACTTC.